This T cell receptor beta chain was recorded in a study of OX40 agonist ivuxolimab in advanced cancers. At the level of the whole study: Ivuxolimab was a fully human IgG2 agonistic monoclonal antibody targeting the costimulatory receptor OX40 (CD134). Of the 50 to 55 dose-escalation patients, hepatocellular carcinoma was present in about 20, melanoma in roughly 15, renal cell carcinoma in 9 and head and neck cancer in 9. In the dose-escalation cohort, roughly 82% of patients were male, and the mean age was 60 years with a range of roughly 20 to 79. Intravenous ivuxolimab was administered to patients every 2 weeks at six dose levels: 0.01, 0.1, 0.3, 1.5, 3 and 10 mg/kg. Three dose-escalation patients achieved partial responses, one with hepatocellular carcinoma and two with cutaneous melanoma. Peripheral TCRbeta sequencing aimed to test whether ivuxolimab altered TCR sequence diversity and caused clonal T-cell expansion. Patients were allowed to have had prior anti-PD-1, anti-PD-L1 or anti-CTLA-4 therapy, and 40% of the dose-escalation patients had been treated with checkpoint inhibitors. The monotherapy dose-escalation portion (N of about 52 patients) of the phase I ivuxolimab trial is reported in the paper.

Genomic DNA was isolated from the sorted cells so that the TCRbeta CDR3 region could be sequenced. The immunoSEQ Assay was used to sequence the TCRbeta CDR3 regions. In its TCRdb copy, this immuneACCESS table keeps in-frame sequences only and misses some clones. Where compared with another copy, unresolved V genes explain less than half of these, and the others have no known cause. This sample gives about 70,000 clones in total; 86% of them show up just once. The top ten clonotypes cover under 7.5% of the sample. The trial excluded patients who had a history of autoimmune disease or who were on systemic immunosuppression. Peripheral blood for TCR sequencing was collected from all dose cohorts at baseline, on cycle 4 day 1, and on cycle 7 day 1. The samples were taken from a phase I, first-in-human, multicenter, open-label dose-escalation trial of ivuxolimab. Adults with locally advanced or metastatic head and neck squamous cell, hepatocellular, melanoma or renal cell carcinoma were enrolled in the trial. Before TCR sequencing, CD4+ T cells and CD8+ T cells from peripheral blood were sorted into separate populations.

As concerns this clone: Its target antigen remains unknown. Base-call qualities are not available, and no considerably larger clone is one nucleotide away.

Between the V and J ends, shortened by 2 bases and 5 bases respectively, the junction contains 14 bases. The CDR3 spans 14 residues, from the cysteine through the phenylalanine. Here the CDR3 DNA is all that survives: 42 bases in frame from base 1. From a lookup of the germline V gene, CDR1 and CDR2 are SGDLS and YYNGEE. The study at large found these results: After ivuxolimab, CD8+ T cells had more expanded clones than CD4+ T cells on average. The antigen specificity of the clonally expanded peripheral T cells was not determined. In the 0.1-3.0 mg/kg groups, partial responders were among the patients with the lowest normalized peripheral clonal expansion, particularly in CD8+ T cells. Low levels of normalized T-cell clonal expansion were also seen in some patients who did not respond. At doses from 0.1 to 3.0 mg/kg, clonal expansion was seen in both CD4+ and CD8+ blood T cells between baseline and week 6.

Sequencing was performed on CD4+ or CD8+ T cells sorted from blood, taken in a trial of the OX40 agonist ivuxolimab. This TCR was sampled from an adult with an advanced solid tumor such as melanoma, head and neck, liver or kidney cancer. The chain is assembled from TRBV9 and TRBJ2-7; tentative D gene TRBD1, with 6 bases matching. This receptor carries the CDR3 CASSVRGLADEQYF. The nucleotide sequence is given as TGTGCCAGCAGCGTTAGGGGGTTAGCAGACGAGCAGTACTTC.